The clone carrying this T cell receptor (beta chain) has at least ten counts. Its specificity is unknown. This sample is part of a study of T-cell memory formation after mild COVID-19. TCRdb re-derived calls from the 5' RACE reads in MiXCR, one entry per CDR3 protein. Of about 49,000 distinct CDR3 sequences listed, 7.3% were seen once; the top ten hold roughly 1.5%. Study findings and constraints: Detection of some responders pre-infection suggested pre-existing cross-reactive memory T cells participated. Day 15 to 85 contracting clones showed balanced CD4/CD8; later expanders leaned CD4+.

This sequence originates from a man aged 18 to 29 who had mild COVID-19 (a few samples of this study predate the infection). Cell type and time point are not known. The sequenced material came from PBMCs or a T cell subset sorted from them (not recorded which).

The CDR3 here is CASSEWFSSYEQYF. In nucleotides, the CDR3 is TGTGCCAGCAGTGAATGGTTTTCTTCCTACGAGCAGTACTTC. The chain has TRBV2 and TRBJ2-7; D is unresolved. This CDR3 is built from 14 residues. Germline values: CDR1 SNHLY, CDR2 FYNNEI. With 2 bases removed from V and 1 base from J, the gap between germline ends came to 9 bases.